This TCR beta chain was found in a study of beta chain features in type 1 diabetes. Study-wide findings and caveats: Significant though moderate, a shortening of TCRB CDR3s appeared in all four CD4+ subsets of Type 1 diabetes patients. Highly expressing activated T cells could be over-counted with a cDNA template.

Isolated RNA was reverse transcribed in full, so expressed TCRB transcripts were sequenced. Here immunoSEQ multiplex PCR was the method, and the copy in TCRdb shows in-frame clones only, minus some. The data hold hundreds of thousands of clones, with around 8.5% observed a single time. As for this clone: Its antigen is currently unknown.

Trimming removed 4 bases from V and 2 bases from J; junction bases left unmatched: 7. The CDR3 contains 15 residues. The germline gives CDR1 MDHEN, CDR2 SYDVKM. This sequence was found in a man aged 25 to 45 with type 1 diabetes. The V and J genes are TRBV28 and TRBJ1-1; TRBD1 matches at 7 bases. The sequencing input was central memory CD4+ T cells from blood. CDR3 sequence reads: CASSSGGALNTEAFF. DNA of the CDR3: TGTGCCAGCAGTTCAGGGGGAGCATTAAACACTGAAGCTTTCTTT.